This TCR beta chain emerged from a study of T cell repertoires in cytomegalovirus infection. Background on the study: Signatures in public TCR beta sequences pointed to both CMV infection and matching HLA type. Notes on the study in general: The cumulative frequency of public TCR beta families distinguished individuals who carried CMV together with the relevant HLA. Dominating the ex vivo response were TCR beta clonotypes that were CMV-specific and HLA-C-restricted.

MiXCR was run by TCRdb on the reads, yielding one entry per CDR3 protein. The table lists roughly 600,000 distinct CDR3 sequences, approximately 24% of them singletons. Germline CDR1 PRHDT, CDR2 FYEKMQ (reference sequence). Between the trimmed V and J ends, which lost 5 bases and 5 bases, there was a span of 16 bases. The CDR3 covers 15 residues. In the case of this clonotype: What it binds is not known.

Material for sequencing was CD8+ T cells from PBMCs. This TCR was sampled from a human donor in good health (CMV status not recorded). Some clones in this sample may be carry-over from other donors' samples. The rearrangement uses TRBV13 and TRBJ2-1, with D tentatively TRBD2 (5 bases). This chain's CDR3 is CASSLWRALDNEQFF. CDR3 nucleotides: TGTGCCAGCAGCCTATGGCGGGCGCTCGACAATGAGCAGTTCTTC.